The clone carrying this T cell receptor (beta chain) was recorded at least ten times. Its specificity is unknown. This sample was taken from a study of response to subunit inactivated influenza vaccine. From the RT-PCR reads, TCRdb called clonotypes with MiXCR, one entry per CDR3 protein. The table has under 850,000 distinct CDR3 sequences, about 18% seen once. Whole-study findings and limits: It was suggested by the authors that few new T cells are recruited by each seasonal influenza vaccination.

The length of the CDR3 is 14 residues. From germline, CDR1 is SGHTA and CDR2 FQGNSA. V lost 2 bases to trimming and J lost 6 bases, with 12 bases between them. The genes are TRBV7-2 and TRBJ2-3, with D possibly called TRBD1 or TRBD2 (5 bases each). The sequence was collected from a man aged 45-65 years who received an inactivated influenza vaccine. The input for sequencing was PBMCs from blood, taken around 5 days after vaccination. CDR3: CASSLSTGTDTQYF. In DNA form, the CDR3 reads TGTGCCAGCAGCTTATCTACTGGGACGGATACGCAGTATTTT.